The 5 T cell receptor beta chains below were found in one sample sequenced in a study of read filtering for tumor transcriptome and immune sequencing (dated by TCRdb to the early 2020s). Sequencer: Illumina HiSeq 4000. Starting from 400 to 450 ng RNA, TCR libraries were constructed with the Immunoverse kit using molecular barcoded adaptors that cover the alpha/delta and beta/gamma chains. TCRdb reanalyzed the raw reads on its own, using fastp at Q25 for trimming and MiXCR for clone calling, and kept in-frame beta chains. CDR3 protein sequences are deduplicated, and each keeps its most common genes and DNA. This sample gives about 63,000 distinct CDR3 sequences in total; about 15% of them show up just once. The ten biggest clones cover approximately 50% of the sample. The sample taken for sequencing was a population of CD138-negative cells sorted from bone marrow. Per the publication, the cell subset or site label means: bone marrow mononuclear cells depleted of CD138+ plasma/myeloma cells by negative magnetic selection. These receptors were taken from a donor at least 40 years old with multiple myeloma.

On this clonotype itself: A much larger clone differs by one base, so this may be a read error. J is TRBJ2-7 and V is TRBV5-1; D call uncertain. Germline-derived CDR1 and CDR2 are SGHRS and YFSETQ. The CDR3 totals 13 residues. The V end was cut by 4 bases, the J end by 7 bases, with 15 bases between. The CDR3 protein is CASSPCGWKEQYF. The CDR3 DNA is TGCGCCAGCAGCCCTTGCGGCTGGAAGGAGCAGTACTTC.

About this clonotype: Given a much more abundant clone one base away, this may be a read error. This CDR3 fails to terminate in the conserved phenylalanine or tryptophan, so it likely reflects a read error. CDR3 region: CSASSRLGTDTQYS. CDR3 nucleotides: TGCAGCGCCTCCAGCAGACTAGGCACAGATACGCAGTATTCT. The gene calls are TRBV29-1 and TRBJ2-3; D might be TRBD2 (6 bases). V lost 7 bases and J 1 base, leaving 15 bases between the germline ends. CDR3 length: 14 amino acids. The V gene's germline CDR1 is SQVTM and CDR2 ANQGSEA.

This clonotype came up many times. The chain couples TRBV7-4 to TRBJ2-2; no definite D call. CDR3 length: 15 residues. V lost 1 base and J lost 3, with 9 bases in between. Germline CDR1 is SGHVT and CDR2 is SQSDAQ. CDR3 sequence reads: CASSLVGYDTGELFF. CDR3 DNA: TGTGCCAGCAGCTTAGTGGGTTACGACACCGGGGAGCTGTTTTTT.

This clonotype was picked up many times. V and J are TRBV30 and TRBJ1-1, with D unclear. The CDR3 is made up of 13 amino acids. Germline-derived CDR1 and CDR2 are GTSNPN and SVGIG (reference sequence). The V gene lost 2 bases and the J gene lost 1 base, with 8 bases spanning the gap. Here the CDR3 DNA reads TGTGCCTGGAGTCCCAGCCAGAACACTGAAGCTTTCTTT. Translated, it gives CAWSPSQNTEAFF.

This clonotype was observed at least ten times. DNA of the CDR3: TGTGCCAGCAGCCAAGCTTGGGACAGCTACCCCCTACCCCTCCACTTT. Translation: CASSQAWDSYPLPLHF. The chain employs TRBV3-1 and TRBJ1-6; 7 bases map to TRBD1. V lost 1 base to trimming and J lost 12 bases; unmatched junction nucleotides: 12. In germline, CDR1 is LGHDT, CDR2 YNNKEL (reference sequence). The CDR3 extends over 16 amino acids.